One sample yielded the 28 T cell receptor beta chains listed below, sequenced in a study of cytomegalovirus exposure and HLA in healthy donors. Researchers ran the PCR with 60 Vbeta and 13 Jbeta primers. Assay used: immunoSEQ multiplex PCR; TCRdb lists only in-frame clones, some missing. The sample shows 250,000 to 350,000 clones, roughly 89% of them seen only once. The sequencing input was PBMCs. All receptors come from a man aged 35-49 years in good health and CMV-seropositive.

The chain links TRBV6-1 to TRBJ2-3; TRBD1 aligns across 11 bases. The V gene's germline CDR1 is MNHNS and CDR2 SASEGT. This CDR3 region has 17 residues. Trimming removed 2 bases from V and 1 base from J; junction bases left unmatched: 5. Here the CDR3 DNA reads TGTGCCAGCAGTGAATTACCGGGACAGGGGGGCACAGATACGCAGTATTTT. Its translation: CASSELPGQGGTDTQYF.

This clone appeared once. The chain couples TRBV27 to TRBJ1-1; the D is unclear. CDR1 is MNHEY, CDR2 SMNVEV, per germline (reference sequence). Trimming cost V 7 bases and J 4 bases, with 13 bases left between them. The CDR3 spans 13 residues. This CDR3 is CASTLRSGTEAFF. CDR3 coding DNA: TGTGCCAGCACCCTTCGGTCTGGCACTGAAGCTTTCTTT.

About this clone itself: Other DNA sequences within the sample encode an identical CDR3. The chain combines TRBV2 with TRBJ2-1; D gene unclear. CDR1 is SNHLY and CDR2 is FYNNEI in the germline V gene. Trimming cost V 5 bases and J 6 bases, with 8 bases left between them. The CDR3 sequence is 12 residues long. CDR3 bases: TGTGCCAGCAGTCCCTCGTTCAATGAGCAGTTCTTC. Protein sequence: CASSPSFNEQFF.

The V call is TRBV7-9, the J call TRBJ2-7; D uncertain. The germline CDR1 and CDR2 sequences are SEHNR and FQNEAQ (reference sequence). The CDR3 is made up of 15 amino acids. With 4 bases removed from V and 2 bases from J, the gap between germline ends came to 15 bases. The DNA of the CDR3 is TGTGCCAGCAGCTCCCCGACCGGGTTAACCTACGAGCAGTACTTC. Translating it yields CASSSPTGLTYEQYF.

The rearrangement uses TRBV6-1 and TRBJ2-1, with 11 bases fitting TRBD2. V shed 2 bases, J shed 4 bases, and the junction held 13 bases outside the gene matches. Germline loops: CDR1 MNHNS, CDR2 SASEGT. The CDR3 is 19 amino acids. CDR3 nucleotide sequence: TGTGCCAGCAGTGAACCGGGACTAGCGGCGGTCTTTTTTTACAATGAGCAGTTCTTC. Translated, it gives CASSEPGLAAVFFYNEQFF.

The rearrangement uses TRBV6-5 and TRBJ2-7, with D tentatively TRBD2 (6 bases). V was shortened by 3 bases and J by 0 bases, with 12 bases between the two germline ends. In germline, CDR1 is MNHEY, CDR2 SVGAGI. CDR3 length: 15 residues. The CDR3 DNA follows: TGTGCCAGCAGTTATGGGAGGCCTCCCTCCTACGAGCAGTACTTC. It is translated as CASSYGRPPSYEQYF.

CDR3 sequence reads: CASSSPPYEQYF. The CDR3 nucleotides are TGTGCCAGCAGTTCCCCTCCGTACGAGCAGTACTTC. V and J are TRBV28 and TRBJ2-7; D unclear. The V gene lost 4 bases and the J gene lost 4 bases, with 8 bases spanning the gap. The CDR3 sequence is 12 residues long. The germline CDR1 and CDR2 sequences are MDHEN and SYDVKM.

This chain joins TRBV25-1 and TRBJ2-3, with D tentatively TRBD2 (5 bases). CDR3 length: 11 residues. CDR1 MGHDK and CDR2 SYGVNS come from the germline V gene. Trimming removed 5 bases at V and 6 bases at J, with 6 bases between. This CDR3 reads CASSKRDTQYF. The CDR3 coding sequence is TGTGCCAGCAGTAAGCGGGATACGCAGTATTTT.

The CDR3 here is CASSLEGGYRGQETQYF. In DNA, the CDR3 is TGTGCCAGCAGCTTAGAGGGGGGGTACAGGGGGCAAGAGACCCAGTACTTC. The rearrangement joins TRBV7-2 to TRBJ2-5, with D possibly matching TRBD1 (8 bases). Germline V CDR1 and CDR2: SGHTA, FQGNSA. Trimming shortened V by 1 base and J by 2 bases, and 17 bases separated the two germline ends. The CDR3 contains 17 residues.

In DNA form, the CDR3 reads TGTGCCAGCAGCGAGAGGTCGTGGTTAGGATATGGCTACACCTTC. Its translation: CASSERSWLGYGYTF. This chain joins TRBV28 and TRBJ1-2; no clear D gene. Per germline, CDR1 MDHEN and CDR2 SYDVKM. Trimming left V 6 bases short and J 5 bases short, with 19 bases between. The CDR3 loop spans 15 amino acids.

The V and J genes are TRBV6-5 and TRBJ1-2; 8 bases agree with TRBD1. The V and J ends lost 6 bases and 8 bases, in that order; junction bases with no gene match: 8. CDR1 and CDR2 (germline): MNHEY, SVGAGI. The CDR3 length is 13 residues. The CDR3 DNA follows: TGTGCCAGCAGGGGAGTGACAGGGGACGGCTACACCTTC. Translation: CASRGVTGDGYTF.

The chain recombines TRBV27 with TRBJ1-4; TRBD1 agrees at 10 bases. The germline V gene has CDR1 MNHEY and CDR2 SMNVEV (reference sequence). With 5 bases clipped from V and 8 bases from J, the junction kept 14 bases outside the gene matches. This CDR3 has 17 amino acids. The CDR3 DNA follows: TGTGCCAGCAGTCTGCGACAGGGGGCTTTTAGGAACGAAAAACTGTTTTTT. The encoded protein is CASSLRQGAFRNEKLFF. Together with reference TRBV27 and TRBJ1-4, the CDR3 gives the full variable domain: EAQVTQNPRYLITVTGKKLTVTCSQNMNHEYMSWYRQDPGLGLRQIYYSMNVEVTDKGDVPEGYKVSRKEKRNFPLILESPSPNQTSLYFCASSLRQGAFRNEKLFFGSGTQLSVL.

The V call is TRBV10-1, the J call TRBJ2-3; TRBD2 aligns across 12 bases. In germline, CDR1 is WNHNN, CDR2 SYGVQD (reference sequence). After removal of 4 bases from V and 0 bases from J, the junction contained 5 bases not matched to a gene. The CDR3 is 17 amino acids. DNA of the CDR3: TGCGCCAGCAGTGCTGTTGGGACTAGCGGGAGCACAGATACGCAGTATTTT. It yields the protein CASSAVGTSGSTDTQYF.

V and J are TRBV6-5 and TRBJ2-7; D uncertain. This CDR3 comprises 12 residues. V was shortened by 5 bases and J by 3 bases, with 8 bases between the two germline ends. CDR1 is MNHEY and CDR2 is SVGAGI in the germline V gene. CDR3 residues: CASSLENYEQYF. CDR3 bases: TGTGCCAGCAGTCTCGAGAACTACGAGCAGTACTTC.

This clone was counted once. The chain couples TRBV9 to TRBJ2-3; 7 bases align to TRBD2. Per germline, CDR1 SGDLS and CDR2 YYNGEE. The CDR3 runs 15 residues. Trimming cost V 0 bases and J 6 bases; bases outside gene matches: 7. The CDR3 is CASSVAGRESDTQYF. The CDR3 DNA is TGTGCCAGCAGCGTAGCGGGGCGGGAGAGTGATACGCAGTATTTT.

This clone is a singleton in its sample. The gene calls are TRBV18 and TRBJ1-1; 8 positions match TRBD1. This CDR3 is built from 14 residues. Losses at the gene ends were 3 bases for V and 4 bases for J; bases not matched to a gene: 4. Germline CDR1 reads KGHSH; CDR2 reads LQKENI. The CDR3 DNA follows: TGTGCCAGCTCACCGGACAGGGCGGCCACTGAAGCTTTCTTT. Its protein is CASSPDRAATEAFF.

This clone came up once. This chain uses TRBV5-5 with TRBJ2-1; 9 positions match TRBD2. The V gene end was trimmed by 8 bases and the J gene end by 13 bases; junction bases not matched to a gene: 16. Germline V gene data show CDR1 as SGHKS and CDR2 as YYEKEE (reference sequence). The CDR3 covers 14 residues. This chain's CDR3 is CARSGIAGEGRQFF. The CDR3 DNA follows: TGTGCCAGAAGCGGAATAGCGGGAGAAGGGAGACAGTTCTTC.

The CDR3 region is CASSDSTGNTGELFF. The CDR3 DNA sequence: TGTGCCAGCAGTGACTCGACAGGGAACACCGGGGAGCTGTTTTTT. The J gene is TRBJ2-2, the V gene TRBV6-4, with D possibly being TRBD1 (6 bases). There are 15 residues in the CDR3. CDR1 and CDR2 (germline): MRHNA, SNTAGT. V lost 0 bases and J lost 1, with 6 bases in between.

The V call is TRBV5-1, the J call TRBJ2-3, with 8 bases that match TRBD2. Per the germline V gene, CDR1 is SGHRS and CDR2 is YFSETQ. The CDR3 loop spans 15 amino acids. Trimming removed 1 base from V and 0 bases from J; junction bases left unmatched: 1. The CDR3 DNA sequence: TGCGCCAGCAGCTTGCCTAGCGGGAGCACAGATACGCAGTATTTT. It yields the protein CASSLPSGSTDTQYF.

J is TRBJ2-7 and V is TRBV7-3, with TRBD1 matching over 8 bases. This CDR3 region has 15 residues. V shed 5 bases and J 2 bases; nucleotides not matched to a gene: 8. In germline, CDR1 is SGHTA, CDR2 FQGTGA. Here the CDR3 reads CASSLQGGPTYEQYF. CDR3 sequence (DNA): TGTGCCAGCAGCCTACAGGGGGGCCCAACCTACGAGCAGTACTTC.

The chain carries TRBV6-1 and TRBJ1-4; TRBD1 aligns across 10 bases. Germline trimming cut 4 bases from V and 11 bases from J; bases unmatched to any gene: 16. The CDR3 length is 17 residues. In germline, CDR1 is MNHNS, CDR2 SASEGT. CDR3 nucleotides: TGTGCCAGCAGTGGAGGGACAGGGGCCCCACAACTGGATAAACTGTTTTTT. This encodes CASSGGTGAPQLDKLFF.

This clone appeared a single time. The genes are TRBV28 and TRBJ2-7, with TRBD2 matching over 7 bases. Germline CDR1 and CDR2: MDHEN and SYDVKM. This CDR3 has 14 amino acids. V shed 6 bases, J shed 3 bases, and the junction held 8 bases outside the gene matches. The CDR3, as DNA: TGTGCCAGCAGCGAGGGACCGGGGGGCTACGAGCAGTACTTC. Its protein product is CASSEGPGGYEQYF.

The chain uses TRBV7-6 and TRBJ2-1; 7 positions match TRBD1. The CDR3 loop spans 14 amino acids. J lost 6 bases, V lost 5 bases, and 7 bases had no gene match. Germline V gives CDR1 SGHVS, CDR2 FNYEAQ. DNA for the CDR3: TGTGCCAGCAGCCTTAGCCGACAGGGCAATGAGCAGTTCTTC. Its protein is CASSLSRQGNEQFF.

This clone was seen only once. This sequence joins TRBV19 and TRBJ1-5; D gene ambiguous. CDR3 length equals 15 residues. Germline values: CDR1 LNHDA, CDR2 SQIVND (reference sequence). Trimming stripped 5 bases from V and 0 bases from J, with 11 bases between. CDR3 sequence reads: CASSLRDFSNQPQHF. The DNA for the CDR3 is TGTGCCAGTAGTTTGAGGGATTTTAGCAATCAGCCCCAGCATTTT.

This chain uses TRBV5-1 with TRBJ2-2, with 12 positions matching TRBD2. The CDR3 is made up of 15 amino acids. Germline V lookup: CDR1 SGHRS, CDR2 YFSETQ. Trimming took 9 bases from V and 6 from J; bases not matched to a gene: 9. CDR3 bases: TGCGCCACCGGATCCGGGACTAGCGGGCCCGGGGAGCTGTTTTTT. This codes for CATGSGTSGPGELFF.

Here the CDR3 reads CASSSESDTEAFF. The DNA of the CDR3 is TGTGCCAGCAGCTCCGAGTCCGACACTGAAGCTTTCTTT. The genes are TRBV7-9 and TRBJ1-1, with D hard to call. Germline CDR1 is SEHNR and CDR2 is FQNEAQ (reference sequence). The ends were cut back, 4 bases at V and 3 bases at J, with 9 bases in the middle. CDR3 length: 13 amino acids.

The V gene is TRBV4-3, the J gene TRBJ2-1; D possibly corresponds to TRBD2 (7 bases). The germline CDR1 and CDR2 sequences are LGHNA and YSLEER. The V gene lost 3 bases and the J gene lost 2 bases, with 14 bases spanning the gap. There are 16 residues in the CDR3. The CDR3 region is CASSHRGGEAYNEQFF. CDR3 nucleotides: TGCGCCAGCAGCCATCGCGGGGGCGAGGCCTACAATGAGCAGTTCTTC.

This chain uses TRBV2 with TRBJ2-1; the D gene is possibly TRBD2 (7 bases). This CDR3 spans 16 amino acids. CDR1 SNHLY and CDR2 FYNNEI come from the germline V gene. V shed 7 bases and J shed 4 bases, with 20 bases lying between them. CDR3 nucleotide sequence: TGTGCCAGCACCGGGGGGCCTAGCGCGGGGTACAATGAGCAGTTCTTC. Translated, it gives CASTGGPSAGYNEQFF.